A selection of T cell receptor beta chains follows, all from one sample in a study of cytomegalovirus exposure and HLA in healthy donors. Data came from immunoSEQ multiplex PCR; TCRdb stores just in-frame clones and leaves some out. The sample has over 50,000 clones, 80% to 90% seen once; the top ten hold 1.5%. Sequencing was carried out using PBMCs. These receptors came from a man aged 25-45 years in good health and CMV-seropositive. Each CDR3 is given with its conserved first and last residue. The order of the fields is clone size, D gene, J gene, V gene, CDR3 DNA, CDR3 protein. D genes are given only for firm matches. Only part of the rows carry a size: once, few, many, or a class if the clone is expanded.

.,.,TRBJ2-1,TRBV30,TGTGCCTGGAGTGTACCAGGGGTTAATGAGCAGTTCTTC,CAWSVPGVNEQFF
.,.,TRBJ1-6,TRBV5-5,TGTGCCAGCAGCCAACAGGGAAATTCACCCCTCCACTTT,CASSQQGNSPLHF
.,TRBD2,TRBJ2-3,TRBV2,TGTGCCAGCAGGGAAGGACTAGCGGGGACAGATACGCGGTATTTT,CASREGLAGTDTRYF
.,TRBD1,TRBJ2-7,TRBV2,TGTGCCAGCATAAGGGACAGCTTCTACGAGCAGTACTTC,CASIRDSFYEQYF
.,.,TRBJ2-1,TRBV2,TGTGCCAGCAGTGAAGGGCTAGGATCCTACAATGAGCAGTTCTTC,CASSEGLGSYNEQFF
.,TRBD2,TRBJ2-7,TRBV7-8,TGTGCCAGCAGCCCGAGCGGGAGGGGCTCCTACGAGCAGTACTTC,CASSPSGRGSYEQYF
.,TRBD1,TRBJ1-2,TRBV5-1,TGCGCCAGCAGCGAACAGGGGAACTATGGCTACACCTTC,CASSEQGNYGYTF
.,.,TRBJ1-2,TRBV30,TGTGCCTGGAGGTATAGGGGAACGGGTGGCTACACCTTC,CAWRYRGTGGYTF
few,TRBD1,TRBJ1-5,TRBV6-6,TGTGCCAGCAGACAGGGGGCGCGAAATCAGCCCCAGCATTTT,CASRQGARNQPQHF
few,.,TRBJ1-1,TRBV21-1,TGTGCCAGCAGCCTAACAGGGTGCTGTGAAGCTTTCTTT,CASSLTGCCEAFF
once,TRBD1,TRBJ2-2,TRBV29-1,TGCAGCGGCCGGGACAGGGCGAACACCGGGGAGCTGTTTTTT,CSGRDRANTGELFF
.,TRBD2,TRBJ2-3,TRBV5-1,TGCGCCAGCAGCGAACTAGCGGGAGAAGATACGCAGTATTTT,CASSELAGEDTQYF
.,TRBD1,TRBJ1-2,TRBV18,TGTGCCAGCTCGCCCCCGGGACAGGAAGGCTATGGCTACACCTTC,CASSPPGQEGYGYTF
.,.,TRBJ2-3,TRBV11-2,TGTGCCAGCAGCCGGAGGGCCGGTAGCACAGATACGCAGTATTTT,CASSRRAGSTDTQYF
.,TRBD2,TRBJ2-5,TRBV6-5,TGTGCCAGCAGTTACGGCGGGAGATTAGAGACCCAGTACTTC,CASSYGGRLETQYF
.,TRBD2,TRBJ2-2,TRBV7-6,TGTGCCAGCAGCTCGACTAGCGGGAGGACCGGGGAGCTGTTTTTT,CASSSTSGRTGELFF
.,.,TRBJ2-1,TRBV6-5,TGTGCCAGCAGTTTGGCGGTAGCGGAATACAATGAGCAGTTCTTC,CASSLAVAEYNEQFF
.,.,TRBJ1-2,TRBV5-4,TGTGCCAGCAGCTTGGGAGCGTCGCGAAGGAATGGCTACACCTTC,CASSLGASRRNGYTF
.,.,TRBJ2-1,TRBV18,TGTGCCAGCTCCGCGAGGGCGTCCTACAATGAGCAGTTCTTC,CASSARASYNEQFF
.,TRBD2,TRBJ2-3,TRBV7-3,TGTGCCAGCAGCCCCAGGACTAGCGGAAACACAGATACGCAGTATTTT,CASSPRTSGNTDTQYF
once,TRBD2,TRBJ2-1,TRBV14,TGTGCCAGCAGCCGTAGACTAGCGGGCTCCTACAATGAGCAGTTCTTC,CASSRRLAGSYNEQFF
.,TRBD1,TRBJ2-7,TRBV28,TGTGCCAGCAGCTCACAAACAGGGGGCGCCCGGTACGAGCAGTACTTC,CASSSQTGGARYEQYF
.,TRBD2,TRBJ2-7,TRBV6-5,TGTGCCAGCAGTAGCAGCGGGACCGGGTACGAGCAGTACTTC,CASSSSGTGYEQYF
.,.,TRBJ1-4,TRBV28,TGTGCCAGCAGCCCTGCGGGGGGGGGCGGTGAAAAACTGTTTTTT,CASSPAGGGGEKLFF
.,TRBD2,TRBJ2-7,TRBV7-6,TGTGCCAGCAGCCCCGGACTAGCGGGACAGTACGAGCAGTACTTC,CASSPGLAGQYEQYF
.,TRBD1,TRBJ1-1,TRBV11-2,TGTGCCAGCAGCTTAGAGAGTACAGGGGACACTGAAGCTTTCTTT,CASSLESTGDTEAFF
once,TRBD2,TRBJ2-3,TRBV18,TGTGCCAGCTCCCTCTTGTTTGATAGCGGGGGCACAGATACGCAGTATTTT,CASSLLFDSGGTDTQYF
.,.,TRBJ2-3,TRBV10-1,TGCGCCAGCAGCCCGATGCGGGGCACAGATACGCAGTATTTT,CASSPMRGTDTQYF
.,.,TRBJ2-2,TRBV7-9,TGTGCCAGCAGCTTAAGGGCAGGGGCCACCGGGGAGCTGTTTTTT,CASSLRAGATGELFF
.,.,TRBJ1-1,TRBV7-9,TGTGCCACAGGACAGAACACTGAAGCTTTCTTT,CATGQNTEAFF
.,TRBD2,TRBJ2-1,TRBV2,TGTGCCAGCAGTGGGACTAGCGGGAGTGAGCAGTTCTTC,CASSGTSGSEQFF
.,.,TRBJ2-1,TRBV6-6,TGTGCCAGCAGAAAGGACAATTACTACAATGAGCAGTTCTTC,CASRKDNYYNEQFF
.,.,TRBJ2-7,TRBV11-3,TGTGCCAGCAGCTTAGACCGCAGGGACGAGCAGTACTTC,CASSLDRRDEQYF
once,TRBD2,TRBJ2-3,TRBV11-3,TGTGCCAGCAGCGGCACTAGCGGGCTACCGGCAGATACGCAGTATTTT,CASSGTSGLPADTQYF
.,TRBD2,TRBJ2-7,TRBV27,TGTGCCAGCAGCCCCAAGGGAGCGGGAACCTACGAGCAGTACTTC,CASSPKGAGTYEQYF
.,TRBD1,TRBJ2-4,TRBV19,TGTGCCAGTAGCGGGACAGGGGAGGGTGGCATTCAGTACTTC,CASSGTGEGGIQYF
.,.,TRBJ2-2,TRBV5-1,TGCGCCAGCAGCCAGGGAGGAGGGGACACCGGGGAGCTGTTTTTT,CASSQGGGDTGELFF
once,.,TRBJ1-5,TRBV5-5,TGTGCCAGCAGCTTGGATCCCAGGGCTCAGCCCCAGCATTTT,CASSLDPRAQPQHF
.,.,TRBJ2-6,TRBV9,TGTGCCAGCAGCCACTACACCCCTGGGGCCAACGTCCTGACTTTC,CASSHYTPGANVLTF
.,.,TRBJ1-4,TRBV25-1,TGTGCCAGCAGTGACTGGGGCGCCCCGGAAAAACTGTTTTTT,CASSDWGAPEKLFF
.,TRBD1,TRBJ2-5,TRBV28,TGTGCCAGCAGTTTAAGGACAGGGGGTGTGAAGACCCAGTACTTC,CASSLRTGGVKTQYF
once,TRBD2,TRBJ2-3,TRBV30,TGTGCCTGGAGGCCCCACCGACTAGCAAGTAGCACAGATACGCAGTATTTT,CAWRPHRLASSTDTQYF
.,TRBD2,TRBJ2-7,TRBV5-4,TGTGCCAGCAGCTTTTCTCCCGGGAGGAGCTCCTACGAGCAGTACTTC,CASSFSPGRSSYEQYF
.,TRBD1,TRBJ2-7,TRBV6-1,TGTGCCAGCTGTGGACAGGACTCCTACGAGCAGTACTTC,CASCGQDSYEQYF
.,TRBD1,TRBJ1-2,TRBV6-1,TGTGCCAGCAGTGTGGACAGGGGATTCGCTGGCTACACCTTC,CASSVDRGFAGYTF
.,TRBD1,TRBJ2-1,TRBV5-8,TGTGCCAGCAGCTTGTTTATGGGGACAGTAAACAATGAGCAGTTCTTC,CASSLFMGTVNNEQFF
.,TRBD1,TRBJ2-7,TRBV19,TGTGCCAGTAGTATAAGACAGGGACGGCACGAGCAGTACTTC,CASSIRQGRHEQYF
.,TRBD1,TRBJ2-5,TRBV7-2,TGTGCCAGCAGCCCGCGGACAGGGGGCGGAGAGACCCAGTACTTC,CASSPRTGGGETQYF
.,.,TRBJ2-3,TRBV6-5,TGTGCCAGCAGTTACCAGACTAAAGATACGCAGTATTTT,CASSYQTKDTQYF